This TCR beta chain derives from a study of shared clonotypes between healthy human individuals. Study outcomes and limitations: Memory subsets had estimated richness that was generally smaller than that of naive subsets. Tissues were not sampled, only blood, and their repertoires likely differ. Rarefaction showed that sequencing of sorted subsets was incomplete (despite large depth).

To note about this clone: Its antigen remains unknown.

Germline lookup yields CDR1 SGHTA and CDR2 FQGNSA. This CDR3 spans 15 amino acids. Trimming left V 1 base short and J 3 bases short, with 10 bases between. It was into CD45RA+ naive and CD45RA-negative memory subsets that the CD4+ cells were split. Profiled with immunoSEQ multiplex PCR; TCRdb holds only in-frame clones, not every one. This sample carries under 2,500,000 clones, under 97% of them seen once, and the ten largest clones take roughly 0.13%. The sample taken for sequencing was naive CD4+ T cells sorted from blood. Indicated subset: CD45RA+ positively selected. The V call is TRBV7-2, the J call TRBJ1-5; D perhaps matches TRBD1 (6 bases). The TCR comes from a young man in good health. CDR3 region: CASSLERGDNQPQHF. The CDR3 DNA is TGTGCCAGCAGCTTAGAGAGGGGGGACAATCAGCCCCAGCATTTT.